One sample yielded the 18 T cell receptor beta chains listed below, sequenced in a study of blood T cell repertoires in COVID-19 (dated by TCRdb to 2020 to 2022). To prepare the library, the immunoSEQ multiplex PCR assay was applied. What TCRdb holds here is the immuneACCESS table cut down to in-frame rearrangements. Part of the clones is not present; checked against another copy, under half of the missing clones reflect an unresolved V gene, and the others are unexplained. The sample table holds approximately 33,000 clones, of which approximately 91% were seen once. 15% to 20% of the sample is taken by the ten largest. The sequenced sample was peripheral blood. These receptors all come from a man between 65 and 85 years old with acute or convalescent COVID-19.

The CDR3 nucleotides are TGTGCCAGCTCACCAAATAGAGGAGGGATCGCTGAAGCTTTCTTT. Its translation is CASSPNRGGIAEAFF. V gene TRBV18 combines with J gene TRBJ1-1; D unresolved. Germline CDR1 and CDR2: KGHSH and LQKENI. The V end lost 2 bases, the J end lost 6 bases, and 16 bases lay between the germline ends. The CDR3 is 15 residues long.

This chain joins TRBV29-1 and TRBJ2-5; TRBD1 agrees at 10 bases. In germline, CDR1 is SQVTM, CDR2 ANQGSEA. The CDR3 is 15 amino acids. The V and J ends lost 8 bases and 1 base, in that order; junction bases with no gene match: 10. The CDR3 reads CSYEWGQGFQETQYF. For the CDR3, the DNA is TGCAGCTATGAATGGGGACAGGGGTTCCAAGAGACCCAGTACTTC.

V gene TRBV28 combines with J gene TRBJ2-7; TRBD2 agrees at 7 bases. This CDR3 contains 12 residues. Trimming removed 9 bases from V and 4 bases from J; junction bases left unmatched: 6. Per the germline V gene, CDR1 is MDHEN and CDR2 is SYDVKM. The CDR3 reads CASKVGGYEQYF. The CDR3 DNA sequence: TGTGCCAGTAAAGTGGGGGGGTACGAGCAGTACTTC. Supplemented by reference TRBV28 and TRBJ2-7, the full variable domain reads DVKVTQSSRYLVKRTGEKVFLECVQDMDHENMFWYRQDPGLGLRLIYFSYDVKMKEKGDIPEGYSVSREKKERFSLILESASTNQTSMYLCASKVGGYEQYFGPGTRLTVT.

This chain links TRBV4-1 with TRBJ2-3, with TRBD2 matching 12 bases. V shed 1 base, J shed 1 base, and the junction held 6 bases outside the gene matches. CDR1 is MGHRA, CDR2 YSYEKL, per germline. CDR3 size: 18 residues. The CDR3 DNA is TGCGCCAGCAGCCAAGGACTAGCGGGAGAAATCGGCACAGATACGCAGTATTTT. As protein: CASSQGLAGEIGTDTQYF.

V is TRBV3-1 (or the pseudogene TRBV3-2) and J is TRBJ1-1; the D gene is possibly TRBD1 (6 bases). CDR1 is LGHDT, CDR2 YNNKEL, per germline (reference sequence). Trimming removed 6 bases at V and 4 bases at J, with 15 bases between. CDR3 length: 14 amino acids. This CDR3 is CASSDPGVGTEAFF. CDR3 DNA: TGTGCCAGCAGTGACCCAGGGGTAGGCACTGAAGCTTTCTTT.

This sequence joins TRBV10-2 and TRBJ2-7; 15 bases map to TRBD2. The trim removed 0 bases at V and 8 bases at J, leaving 2 bases unmatched. This CDR3 region has 15 residues. CDR1 is WSHSY, CDR2 SAAADI, per germline. The CDR3 here is CASSESGLAGGKQYF. Here the CDR3 DNA reads TGCGCCAGCAGTGAGTCGGGACTAGCGGGAGGCAAGCAGTACTTC.

The V call is TRBV10-3, the J call TRBJ2-1; weak D call: TRBD2 (6 bases). There are 13 residues in the CDR3. Germline loops: CDR1 ENHRY, CDR2 SYGVKD. V was clipped by 7 bases and J by 10 bases, with 17 bases between them. In DNA form, the CDR3 reads TGTGCCATCACTAAAGGCGAGGGGAGGGAGCAGTTCTTC. It encodes CAITKGEGREQFF.

This clone appeared a few times. This chain links TRBV20-1 with TRBJ2-3; the match to TRBD2 covers 9 bases. V gave up 3 bases and J gave up 0 bases; unmatched junction bases: 13. The germline CDR1 and CDR2 sequences are DFQATT and SNEGSKA (reference sequence). CDR3 length equals 18 residues. CDR3 in DNA: TGCAGTGCTAGTTTTCTTCGAGCGGGAGGTATTAGCACAGATACGCAGTATTTT. Amino acids: CSASFLRAGGISTDTQYF.

This chain uses TRBV11-1 with TRBJ2-1, with D possibly being TRBD2 (5 bases). V was shortened by 5 bases and J by 4 bases, with 12 bases between the two germline ends. Germline CDR1 reads SGHAT; CDR2 reads FQDESV (reference sequence). CDR3 length: 14 residues. CDR3 region: CASSLWTVYNEQFF. CDR3 sequence (DNA): TGTGCCAGCAGCCTGTGGACTGTATACAATGAGCAGTTCTTC.

V is TRBV5-4 and J is TRBJ1-1, with D possibly TRBD1 on 6 matching bases. Trimming removed 4 bases at V and 6 bases at J, with 22 bases between. CDR1 and CDR2 (germline): SGHNT, YYREEE (reference sequence). The CDR3 is made up of 16 amino acids. This chain's CDR3 is CASSQGGDSRIAEAFF. CDR3 in DNA: TGTGCCAGCAGCCAAGGGGGTGACAGCCGGATCGCTGAAGCTTTCTTT.

V and J are TRBV7-9 and TRBJ2-3; 14 positions match TRBD2. The germline V gene encodes CDR1 SEHNR and CDR2 FQNEAQ (reference sequence). Trimming at V came to 3 bases and at J to 6 bases, leaving 5 bases not matched to a gene. The CDR3 sequence is 16 residues long. CDR3 nucleotides: TGTGCCAGCAGCTTGGGGACTAGCGGGAGTCCGGATACGCAGTATTTT. It codes for CASSLGTSGSPDTQYF.

The V call is TRBV19, the J call TRBJ2-1, with 13 nucleotides matching TRBD2. Germline V lookup: CDR1 LNHDA, CDR2 SQIVND (reference sequence). There are 18 residues in the CDR3. Trimming took 1 base from V and 8 from J; bases not matched to a gene: 11. CDR3 region: CASSIASPGLAGSDEQFF. The CDR3, as DNA: TGTGCCAGTAGTATAGCTTCTCCGGGACTAGCGGGATCCGATGAGCAGTTCTTC.

The genes are TRBV7-8 and TRBJ1-3; no reliable D call. V shed 5 bases and J shed 1 base, with 18 bases lying between them. This CDR3 spans 17 amino acids. Looked up from germline, CDR1 is SGHVS and CDR2 is FQNEAQ. The CDR3 DNA reads as TGTGCCAGCAGCCTTCCTCCATGGGTCAGGTCTGGAAACACCATATATTTT. Its translation: CASSLPPWVRSGNTIYF.

V and J are TRBV30 and TRBJ1-5; 7 bases line up with TRBD1. The CDR3 runs 16 residues. With V trimmed by 7 bases and J by 2 bases, 14 bases remained unmatched. CDR1 and CDR2 from the germline V gene are GTSNPN and SVGIG (reference sequence). The CDR3 DNA follows: TGTGCCTCCCTCCTTCCGACAGGGCTTGGCAATCAGCCCCAGCATTTT. This translates into CASLLPTGLGNQPQHF.

This clone was seen only once. This chain uses TRBV5-4 with TRBJ2-7, with TRBD2 as a possible D gene (6 bases). The CDR3 sequence is 15 residues long. Trimming shortened V by 1 base and J by 5 bases, and 16 bases separated the two germline ends. The germline CDR1 and CDR2 sequences are SGHNT and YYREEE (reference sequence). Here the CDR3 DNA reads TGTGCCAGCAGCTTGCCCGGCGGGACCGACCACGAGCAGTACTTC. Protein product: CASSLPGGTDHEQYF. Full variable domain (remainder filled in from reference TRBV5-4 and TRBJ2-7): ETGVTQSPTHLIKTRGQQVTLRCSSQSGHNTVSWYQQALGQGPQFIFQYYREEENGRGNFPPRFSGLQFPNYSSELNVNALELDDSALYLCASSLPGGTDHEQYFGPGTRLTVT.

This sequence joins TRBV14 and TRBJ2-1; TRBD2 matches 10 bases. Germline CDR1 SGHDN, CDR2 FVKESK. The CDR3 has 14 residues. Germline trimming cut 0 bases from V and 14 bases from J; bases unmatched to any gene: 7. The DNA of the CDR3 is TGTGCCAGCAGCCAAGATCGGCTAGCGGGAGAGAAGTTCTTC. This codes for CASSQDRLAGEKFF.

The chain employs TRBV6-5 and TRBJ2-7; 9 bases are a match to TRBD1. J lost 6 bases, V lost 6 bases, and 9 bases had no gene match. The CDR3 runs to 14 residues. The germline CDR1 and CDR2 sequences are MNHEY and SVGAGI. DNA for the CDR3: TGTGCCAGCAGAGACTATGACAGGGGGGCCGAGCAGTACTTC. Protein sequence: CASRDYDRGAEQYF.

This chain links TRBV6-4 with TRBJ1-6; weak D call: TRBD1 (5 bases). Per germline, CDR1 MRHNA and CDR2 SNTAGT. Trimming pared 9 bases from V and 5 bases from J, leaving 20 bases between. The CDR3 runs to 16 residues. The CDR3: CARAQSGVANNSPLHF. CDR3 DNA: TGTGCCAGGGCCCAATCGGGGGTGGCGAATAATTCACCCCTCCACTTT.